The next 9 T cell receptor beta chains were all read from a single sample in a study of CD8+CD57+ T cells in acquired aplastic anemia. Patients included in sequencing had previously demonstrated CD8+CD57+ cell expansion by flow cytometry. Profiles of TCR beta VDJ and CDR3 were generated from a genomic DNA template. A single record per CDR3 protein comes from TCRdb applying MiXCR to the reads. The table has about 180,000 distinct CDR3 sequences, roughly three fifths seen once. Sequences were obtained from sorted CD4+, CD8+, or CD8+CD57+ T cells (not recorded which) from PBMCs. The receptor set was obtained from a human donor with aplastic anemia.

The V and J genes are TRBV9 and TRBJ1-1, with 12 bases fitting TRBD1. The CDR3 runs 18 residues. Germline-derived CDR1 and CDR2 are SGDLS and YYNGEE. Trimming removed 4 bases from V and 0 bases from J; junction bases left unmatched: 10. The CDR3 sequence: CASSRRGTGGIMNTEAFF. CDR3 DNA: TGTGCCAGCAGCAGGAGAGGGACAGGGGGCATCATGAACACTGAAGCTTTCTTT.

V gene TRBV9 combines with J gene TRBJ2-7; 7 nucleotides match TRBD1. Germline assignment: CDR1 SGDLS and CDR2 YYNGEE. The CDR3 is made up of 15 amino acids. V lost 4 bases to trimming and J lost 3 bases; unmatched junction nucleotides: 10. The CDR3 sequence: CASSPLGAGGYEQYF. As DNA, the CDR3 is TGTGCCAGCAGCCCCCTCGGCGCAGGGGGCTACGAGCAGTACTTC.

The chain combines TRBV20-1 with TRBJ1-1, with TRBD1 matching over 11 bases. V trimming: 6 bases; J trimming: 11 bases; junction bases outside the gene matches: 14. This CDR3 has 14 residues. The germline gives CDR1 DFQATT, CDR2 SNEGSKA (reference sequence). The CDR3 region has the DNA TGCAGTGCCCCCCCGGGACAGGGGGTTCATGGGGCTTTCTTT. Its translation is CSAPPGQGVHGAFF.

The chain's CDR3 is CSVEGSASYEQYF. In DNA form, the CDR3 reads TGCAGCGTTGAGGGGTCAGCCTCCTACGAGCAGTACTTC. The chain employs TRBV29-1 and TRBJ2-7; D gene ambiguous. CDR1 and CDR2 from the germline V gene are SQVTM and ANQGSEA. The CDR3 covers 13 residues. V gave up 3 bases and J gave up 0 bases, with 9 bases separating them.

This clonotype was seen a single time. The chain joins TRBV24-1 to TRBJ2-7, with a tentative D call TRBD1 (5 bases). CDR3 size: 15 residues. Germline assignment: CDR1 KGHDR and CDR2 SFDVKD. V shed 7 bases and J shed 3 bases, with 18 bases lying between them. The DNA for the CDR3 is TGTGCCACCAGACCAATAGAAGGGGCCGGCTACGAGCAGTACTTC. As protein: CATRPIEGAGYEQYF.

The J gene is TRBJ1-2, the V gene TRBV5-1; D may be TRBD1 (5 bases). Deletions cut 7 bases from V and 3 bases from J, with 16 bases between. This CDR3 has 14 amino acids. Germline V lookup: CDR1 SGHRS, CDR2 YFSETQ. CDR3 sequence: CASRPGAEDYGYTF. The CDR3 DNA is TGCGCCAGCCGCCCCGGGGCTGAGGACTATGGCTACACCTTC.

This chain connects TRBV2 to TRBJ2-5; D possibly corresponds to TRBD2 (6 bases). Trimming took off 7 bases at V and 5 bases at J, with 11 bases between the two ends. Germline V lookup: CDR1 SNHLY, CDR2 FYNNEI. The CDR3 is 12 amino acids. CDR3 loop: CASKGAGETQYF. The CDR3 DNA sequence: TGTGCCAGCAAAGGGGCGGGGGAGACCCAGTACTTC.

This clonotype was seen only once. The V gene is TRBV7-6, the J gene TRBJ1-2; no firm D call. CDR1 and CDR2 from the germline V gene are SGHVS and FNYEAQ. This CDR3 is built from 13 residues. V was clipped by 5 bases and J by 2 bases, with 9 bases between them. The CDR3 coding sequence is TGTGCCAGCAGCCCTCAGGAGAACTATGGCTACACCTTC. This translates into CASSPQENYGYTF. Variable domain in full (rest from reference TRBV7-6 and TRBJ1-2): GAGVSQSPRYKVTKRGQDVALRCDPISGHVSLYWYRQALGQGPEFLTYFNYEAQQDKSGLPNDRFSAERPEGSISTLTIQRTEQRDSAMYRCASSPQENYGYTFGSGTRLTVV.

The chain couples TRBV20-1 to TRBJ2-5; 9 bases map to TRBD2. The CDR3 has 16 residues. CDR1 is DFQATT and CDR2 is SNEGSKA in the germline V gene (reference sequence). The V segment lost 5 bases and the J segment 2 bases; nucleotides outside the gene matches: 12. The CDR3 DNA reads TGCAGTGCTCTTCCCGCGGGAGGGCCTCATCAAGAGACCCAGTACTTC. Residues: CSALPAGGPHQETQYF.